These T cell receptor beta chains were read from a single sample in a study of shared clonotypes between healthy human individuals. Produced via immunoSEQ multiplex PCR; TCRdb's table is partial and in-frame only. The data contain fewer than 2.5 million clones, 90% to 95% of them singletons. Sequenced material: naive CD4+ T cells from PBMCs. The source is a man aged 18 to 35 in good health. Some clones in this sample may be carry-over from other donors' samples. Each CDR3 is given with its conserved first and last residue. The D gene is left open where the match is weak. Not every row has a clone size; where given, it reads once, few, many or a size class.

clone_size,cdr3_length,j_call,v_call,d_call,cdr3_aa,cdr3_nt
NA,15,TRBJ2-1,TRBV29-1,NA,CSVGSGVRVTGEQFF,TGCAGCGTTGGTTCAGGGGTAAGGGTAACGGGTGAGCAGTTCTTC
NA,18,TRBJ2-1,TRBV27,TRBD2,CASSLQSGREVGYNEQFF,TGTGCCAGCAGTCTCCAGAGCGGGAGGGAAGTGGGATACAATGAGCAGTTCTTC
NA,14,TRBJ2-7,TRBV5-4,NA,CATQPRGRSYEQYF,TGTGCCACCCAGCCGAGGGGGAGAAGCTACGAGCAGTACTTC
NA,13,TRBJ1-2,TRBV2,NA,CASSEDGPGGYTF,TGTGCCAGCAGTGAAGACGGTCCTGGTGGCTACACCTTC
NA,11,TRBJ2-7,TRBV20-1,NA,CSAKGSYEQYF,TGCAGTGCTAAAGGATCCTACGAGCAGTACTTC
NA,16,TRBJ2-3,TRBV5-1,NA,CASSPDWWGSTDTQYF,TGCGCCAGCAGCCCCGATTGGTGGGGTAGCACAGATACGCAGTATTTT
NA,18,TRBJ2-1,TRBV7-9,TRBD2,CASSSQPGTSGSWYEQFF,TGTGCCAGCAGCTCGCAACCTGGGACTAGCGGGAGCTGGTATGAGCAGTTCTTC
NA,16,TRBJ2-3,TRBV2,NA,CASRRQAGQRTDTQYF,TGTGCCAGCAGAAGACAGGCGGGACAGCGCACAGATACGCAGTATTTT
NA,14,TRBJ1-1,TRBV30,NA,CAEHPFQMNTEAFF,TGTGCCGAGCACCCCTTTCAGATGAACACTGAAGCTTTCTTT
NA,13,TRBJ2-5,TRBV11-2,NA,CASSPVGQETQYF,TGTGCCAGCAGCCCCGTTGGCCAAGAGACCCAGTACTTC
NA,13,TRBJ1-1,TRBV6-5,NA,CASSPGARGQAFF,TGTGCCAGCAGCCCCGGGGCCAGGGGCCAAGCTTTCTTT
NA,14,TRBJ2-1,TRBV6-5,NA,CASSPAGLRNEQFF,TGTGCCAGCAGTCCCGCCGGACTCCGCAATGAGCAGTTCTTC
NA,16,TRBJ1-2,TRBV25-1,NA,CASSSTSWGLGYGYTF,TGTGCCAGCAGCTCCACTAGTTGGGGGCTGGGGTATGGCTACACCTTC
NA,12,TRBJ2-5,TRBV15,NA,CATSSTGETQYF,TGTGCCACCAGCAGTACGGGGGAGACCCAGTACTTC
NA,15,TRBJ1-4,TRBV2,NA,CASARGDSWNEKLFF,TGTGCCAGCGCACGAGGGGACTCTTGGAATGAAAAACTGTTTTTT
NA,15,TRBJ2-7,TRBV6-1,TRBD1,CASTKTGTGEYEQYF,TGTGCCAGCACCAAAACCGGGACAGGGGAGTACGAGCAGTACTTC
once,13,TRBJ2-7,TRBV9,NA,CASTVGSRHEQYF,TGTGCCAGCACCGTAGGTTCTAGGCATGAGCAGTACTTC
NA,15,TRBJ2-7,TRBV28,TRBD1,CASSSPGTGGDEQYF,TGTGCCAGCAGTTCCCCCGGGACAGGGGGCGACGAGCAGTACTTC
NA,14,TRBJ1-2,TRBV28,TRBD1,CASRRTGQGYGYTF,TGTGCCAGCAGACGTACGGGACAGGGATATGGCTACACCTTC
NA,19,TRBJ1-2,TRBV5-4,TRBD1,CASSPTLGTGTPYYYGYTF,TGTGCCAGCAGCCCCACCCTCGGGACAGGGACGCCCTACTACTATGGCTACACCTTC
NA,11,TRBJ1-2,TRBV6-1,NA,CASRGIYGYTF,TGTGCCAGCAGGGGTATCTATGGCTACACCTTC
NA,15,TRBJ2-1,TRBV15,TRBD1,CATAWMGQGGNEQFF,TGTGCCACCGCATGGATGGGACAGGGGGGCAATGAGCAGTTCTTC
NA,13,TRBJ1-1,TRBV6-1,TRBD1,CASSGDRLTEAFF,TGTGCCAGCAGTGGGGACAGGTTGACTGAAGCTTTCTTT
once,14,TRBJ2-2,TRBV11-3,NA,CASSLGRRTGELFF,TGTGCCAGCAGCTTAGGTAGAAGAACCGGGGAGCTGTTTTTT
once,16,TRBJ2-3,TRBV27,NA,CASSLKAGEGADTQYF,TGTGCCAGCAGTTTAAAAGCGGGAGAGGGGGCGGATACGCAGTATTTT
once,15,TRBJ1-4,TRBV9,NA,CASSVLGGRDEKLFF,TGTGCCAGCAGCGTCCTGGGGGGCCGCGATGAAAAACTGTTTTTT
NA,12,TRBJ1-1,TRBV28,NA,CASSLRYTEAFF,TGTGCCAGCAGTTTGAGGTACACTGAAGCTTTCTTT
NA,13,TRBJ2-2,TRBV7-2,NA,CASSSPPWGELFF,TGTGCCAGCAGCTCCCCACCATGGGGGGAGCTGTTTTTT
NA,14,TRBJ2-7,TRBV29-1,TRBD2,CSVSLAGSYDEQYF,TGCAGCGTTTCCCTAGCGGGATCTTACGACGAGCAGTACTTC
NA,15,TRBJ1-1,TRBV6-6,NA,CASSYQRGKNTEAFF,TGTGCCAGCAGTTACCAGAGGGGGAAGAACACTGAAGCTTTCTTT
NA,16,TRBJ2-3,TRBV4-2,TRBD2,CASSRTLAGGADTQYF,TGTGCCAGCAGCCGGACCCTAGCGGGAGGGGCAGATACGCAGTATTTT
NA,13,TRBJ1-2,TRBV7-9,NA,CASSLEGVSGYTF,TGTGCCAGCAGCTTAGAGGGGGTATCTGGCTACACCTTC
NA,16,TRBJ1-2,TRBV23-1,TRBD1,CASSQTQPGQGNGYTF,TGCGCCAGCAGTCAAACCCAACCGGGACAGGGCAATGGCTACACCTTC
NA,13,TRBJ2-7,TRBV6-1,TRBD1,CASSEGQRLEQYF,TGTGCCAGCAGTGAGGGACAGCGCCTCGAGCAGTACTTC
NA,13,TRBJ2-3,TRBV2,NA,CASLWVFTDTQYF,TGTGCCAGCCTCTGGGTATTCACAGATACGCAGTATTTT
NA,14,TRBJ1-2,TRBV6-4,TRBD1,CASSPDRANYGYTF,TGTGCCAGCAGTCCGGACAGGGCTAACTATGGCTACACCTTC
NA,16,TRBJ1-2,TRBV5-1,TRBD1,CASSLTLTGGPYGYTF,TGCGCCAGCAGCTTAACATTGACAGGGGGCCCCTATGGCTACACCTTC
NA,13,TRBJ1-2,TRBV10-3,NA,CAISEAREEGYTF,TGTGCCATCAGTGAGGCCAGGGAGGAGGGCTACACCTTC
once,15,TRBJ2-1,TRBV5-4,TRBD2,CASSLGTSGSNEQFF,TGTGCCAGCAGCTTGGGGACTAGCGGGTCCAATGAGCAGTTCTTC
NA,18,TRBJ1-4,TRBV15,TRBD1,CATSRVRGAGQGNEKLFF,TGTGCCACCAGCAGAGTCCGGGGAGCGGGACAGGGGAATGAAAAACTGTTTTTT
NA,11,TRBJ2-3,TRBV7-9,TRBD1,CGTGRSDTQYF,TGTGGGACAGGGCGGTCAGATACGCAGTATTTT
NA,14,TRBJ2-2,TRBV5-1,NA,CASRGVLNTGELFF,TGCGCCAGCAGGGGAGTTTTGAACACCGGGGAGCTGTTTTTT